Shown below are 18 T cell receptor beta chains from a single sample sequenced in a study of molecular identifiers for immune sequencing clone quantification. TCRdb reanalysed the PCR reads using MiXCR and keeps one entry per CDR3 protein. The sample has about 60,000 distinct CDR3 sequences, less than 20% seen once. Sequenced input: naive CD8+ T cells from blood, with Jurkat cell RNA spiked in. Subset described: FACS-sorted CD8+CD4-CCR7+CD45RA+ naive T cells. The receptors shown here come from a human donor in good health. Some libraries in this study had Jurkat cell RNA spiked in.

This clonotype came up many times. This rearrangement joins TRBV7-9 to TRBJ2-3, with 7 positions matching TRBD2. The CDR3 loop spans 17 amino acids. Looked up from germline, CDR1 is SEHNR and CDR2 is FQNEAQ (reference sequence). With V trimmed by 5 bases and J by 0 bases, 11 bases remained unmatched. CDR3 DNA: TGTGCCAGCAGCCACTTTCAAGCGGGAACTAGCACAGATACGCAGTATTTT. Its translation: CASSHFQAGTSTDTQYF.

A single count supports this clonotype. Just one base apart from a much larger clone, this may be a read error. The gene calls are TRBV7-9 and TRBJ1-6, with unresolved D. V lost 6 bases to trimming and J lost 11 bases, with 11 bases between them. The length of the CDR3 is 12 residues. CDR1 and CDR2 (germline): SEHNR, FQNEAQ (reference sequence). This chain's CDR3 is CASRGINPPLHF. In DNA form, the CDR3 reads TGTGCCAGCAGGGGCATCAATCCACCCCTCCACTTT. The full variable domain, its missing parts supplied by reference TRBV7-9 and TRBJ1-6, is DTGVSQNPRHKITKRGQNVTFRCDPISEHNRLYWYRQTLGQGPEFLTYFQNEAQLEKSRLLSDRFSAERPKGSFSTLEIQRTEQGDSAMYLCASRGINPPLHFGNGTRLTVT.

This clonotype has just a few counts. A much more abundant neighbour one base away suggests this may be a read error. This chain connects TRBV7-6 to TRBJ2-1; the match to TRBD2 covers 7 bases. There are 17 residues in the CDR3. From germline, CDR1 is SGHVS and CDR2 FNYEAQ. The CDR3 DNA follows: TGTGCCAGCGGCTTAGGGCTAGCGGACTCTTTTAGCTATGAGCAGTTCTTC. Encoded protein: CASGLGLADSFSYEQFF.

Of note for this clonotype: With a much larger clone just one base away, this may be a read error. This chain joins TRBV15 and TRBJ1-3; D gene uncertain. Germline V gene sequence: CDR1 LNHNV, CDR2 YYDKDF (reference sequence). The CDR3 totals 14 residues. The CDR3 DNA reads TGTGCCACCAGCATTAAGGTCTCTGGAAACACCACATATTTT. Translating gives CATSIKVSGNTTYF.

About this clonotype: A much larger clone is a single base away; this may be a read error. The V gene is TRBV6-5, the J gene TRBJ2-7, with 8 nucleotides matching TRBD2. The CDR3 contains 13 residues. Germline CDR1 MNHEY, CDR2 SVGAGI. CDR3 protein: CASSYGTGGEQHF. The CDR3 coding sequence is TGTGCCAGCAGTTACGGGACCGGGGGGGAGCAGCACTTC.

There are many counts of this clonotype. The CDR3 DNA reads as TGTGCCAGCAGCTTAGTGCGAGGGGAAGTGGACACTGAAGCTTTCTTT. This sequence encodes CASSLVRGEVDTEAFF. This rearrangement joins TRBV7-8 to TRBJ1-1; D might be TRBD1 (5 bases). CDR1 SGHVS and CDR2 FQNEAQ come from the germline V gene. The CDR3 length is 16 residues. V lost 1 base and J 3 bases, leaving 15 bases between the germline ends. The full variable domain, its missing parts supplied by reference TRBV7-8 and TRBJ1-1, is GAGVSQSPRYKVAKRGQDVALRCDPISGHVSLFWYQQALGQGPEFLTYFQNEAQLDKSGLPSDRFFAERPEGSVSTLKIQRTQQEDSAVYLCASSLVRGEVDTEAFFGQGTRLTVV.

This clonotype was observed many times. The chain carries TRBV4-3 and TRBJ2-2; 7 nucleotides agree with TRBD2. Germline CDR1 LGHNA, CDR2 YSLEER. Germline trimming cut 0 bases from V and 3 bases from J; bases unmatched to any gene: 7. The length of the CDR3 is 17 residues. The CDR3 nucleotides read TGCGCCAGCAGCCAAGATAGTTGGCGGGAGCACACCGGGGAGCTGTTTTTT. It is translated as CASSQDSWREHTGELFF.

V is TRBV7-8 and J is TRBJ2-4; tentatively, D is TRBD2 (7 bases). Trimming took off 8 bases at V and 3 bases at J, with 35 bases between the two ends. The CDR3 loop spans 21 amino acids. Germline CDR1 is SGHVS and CDR2 is FQNEAQ. CDR3 sequence reads: CASGSGQAGPLEVFGKNIQYF. CDR3 coding DNA: TGTGCCAGCGGCTCGGGACAAGCGGGACCTCTTGAAGTGTTTGGCAAAAACATTCAGTACTTC.

The sample holds a few counts of this clonotype. This sequence joins TRBV27 and TRBJ2-1; 9 nucleotides line up with TRBD2. Germline V lookup: CDR1 MNHEY, CDR2 SMNVEV (reference sequence). The CDR3 is made up of 16 amino acids. The V and J ends lost 6 bases and 12 bases, in that order; junction bases with no gene match: 18. In DNA form, the CDR3 reads TGTGCCAGCAGCCATGCAGGCGGGAGGGCGGTATATGGGCAGTTCTTC. This sequence encodes CASSHAGGRAVYGQFF.

On this clonotype itself: A much larger clone differs from this one at a single base, so this may be a read error. The genes are TRBV29-1 and TRBJ1-5; maybe TRBD1 (6 bases). The germline gives CDR1 SQVTM, CDR2 ANQGSEA. There are 13 residues in the CDR3. The CDR3 protein is CSVRQEPNQTQHF. The CDR3 DNA reads TGCAGCGTTCGACAGGAACCCAATCAGACCCAGCATTTT. Full variable domain (missing parts from reference TRBV29-1 and TRBJ1-5): SAVISQKPSRDICQRGTSLTIQCQVDSQVTMMFWYRQQPGQSLTLIATANQGSEATYESGFVIDKFPISRPNLTFSTLTVSNMSPEDSSIYLCSVRQEPNQTQHFGDGTRLSIL.

This clonotype was observed at least ten times. The chain carries TRBV19 and TRBJ1-4; D uncertain. Trimming left V 5 bases short and J 6 bases short, with 16 bases between. The CDR3 length is 15 residues. Germline CDR1 reads LNHDA; CDR2 reads SQIVND (reference sequence). As DNA, the CDR3 is TGTGCCAGTAGTCCAAGACCCGGGTCCTATGAAAAACTGTTTTTT. Its protein product is CASSPRPGSYEKLFF. Drawing the rest from reference TRBV19 and TRBJ1-4, the complete variable domain is DGGITQSPKYLFRKEGQNVTLSCEQNLNHDAMYWYRQDPGQGLRLIYYSQIVNDFQKGDIAEGYSVSREKKESFPLTVTSAQKNPTAFYLCASSPRPGSYEKLFFGSGTQLSVL.

Ten or more counts support this clonotype. This chain links TRBV27 with TRBJ2-2, with unresolved D. The CDR3 is 17 amino acids. V gave up 4 bases and J gave up 6 bases, with 21 bases separating them. CDR1 is MNHEY and CDR2 is SMNVEV in the germline V gene (reference sequence). The CDR3 DNA reads TGTGCCAGCAGTTCTGGTTTTGATCTAGAGGAAGCCGGGGAGCTGTTTTTT. As protein: CASSSGFDLEEAGELFF.

The genes are TRBV5-4 and TRBJ2-7; the D call may be TRBD1 or TRBD2 (6 bases each). V lost 3 bases and J 2 bases, leaving 15 bases between the germline ends. Germline-derived CDR1 and CDR2 are SGHNT and YYREEE (reference sequence). The CDR3 sequence is 15 residues long. The chain's CDR3 is CASSWGPGETYEQYF. The CDR3 nucleotides read TGTGCCAGCAGCTGGGGGCCGGGGGAAACCTACGAGCAGTACTTC.

This clonotype was observed at least ten times. The rearrangement uses TRBV15 and TRBJ1-4; D unclear. V shed 3 bases and J shed 3 bases, with 11 bases lying between them. The CDR3 runs to 15 residues. Germline CDR1 LNHNV, CDR2 YYDKDF (reference sequence). The CDR3 nucleotides read TGTGCCACCAGCAGGAGAACAACTCCTAATGAAAAACTGTTTTTT. Its protein is CATSRRTTPNEKLFF.

This clonotype occurred many times. The CDR3 spells CASSPPVGTEAFF. For the CDR3, the DNA is TGTGCCAGCAGCCCCCCTGTAGGAACTGAAGCTTTCTTT. The chain carries TRBV7-9 and TRBJ1-1; D is undetermined. Germline-derived CDR1 and CDR2 are SEHNR and FQNEAQ (reference sequence). Trimming pared 5 bases from V and 5 bases from J, leaving 12 bases between. The CDR3 spans 13 residues.

The table lists this clonotype with a few counts. The chain couples TRBV12-3 or TRBV12-4 to TRBJ1-5, with a tentative D call TRBD1 (5 bases). The CDR3 is 13 residues long. The V end was cut by 3 bases, the J end by 5 bases, with 8 bases between. This CDR3 is CASSLGGYQPQHF. The CDR3 coding sequence is TGTGCCAGCAGTTTGGGGGGGTATCAGCCCCAGCATTTT.

This clonotype was detected ten times or more. The rearrangement joins TRBV2 to TRBJ2-7; TRBD2 matches 13 bases. Germline-derived CDR1 and CDR2 are SNHLY and FYNNEI. There are 13 residues in the CDR3. V shed 9 bases, J shed 6 bases, and the junction held 5 bases outside the gene matches. The CDR3 DNA sequence: TGTGCCAGACTAGCGGGAGGGTTGGTCGAGCAGTACTTC. Its translation: CARLAGGLVEQYF.

This clonotype was detected ten times or more. This chain connects TRBV11-2 to TRBJ2-1; 13 bases fit TRBD2. The CDR3 is made up of 16 amino acids. The germline CDR1 and CDR2 sequences are SGHAT and FQNNGV. V dropped 3 bases and J dropped 8; count of bases not matched to a gene: 7. This CDR3 reads CASSFPPGLAGHEQFF. Written as DNA, the CDR3 is TGTGCCAGCAGCTTTCCCCCGGGACTAGCGGGACATGAGCAGTTCTTC.